The present entry profiles one T cell receptor beta chain with its context. This CDR3 has 13 amino acids. J was trimmed by 4 bases and V by 8 bases; bases with no gene match: 8. Germline V gives CDR1 LGHDT, CDR2 YNNKEL (reference sequence). Sequencing of TCR beta was undertaken in CD8+ and CD4+ T cells derived from blood. The sample belongs to a study of CD8 T cells in Susac syndrome. RNA was extracted with the RNeasy kit, and a quantity of 0.5 to 1 ug was reverse transcribed using random hexamers. The amplification used immunoSEQ multiplex PCR on TCR beta CDR3; it spanned 54 Vbeta and 13 Jbeta. TCRdb recomputed calls from the immunoSEQ multiplex PCR reads with MiXCR, one row per CDR3 protein. The table has 150,000 to 200,000 distinct CDR3 sequences, less than 95% seen once.

The TCR was taken from a human donor in good health. This chain uses TRBV3-1 with TRBJ2-7; TRBD2 matches at 7 bases. Sequencing used CD4+ T cells from PBMCs. CDR3 loop: CASRGGSVYEQYF. In DNA, the CDR3 is TGTGCCAGCCGGGGCGGGAGCGTGTACGAGCAGTACTTC.